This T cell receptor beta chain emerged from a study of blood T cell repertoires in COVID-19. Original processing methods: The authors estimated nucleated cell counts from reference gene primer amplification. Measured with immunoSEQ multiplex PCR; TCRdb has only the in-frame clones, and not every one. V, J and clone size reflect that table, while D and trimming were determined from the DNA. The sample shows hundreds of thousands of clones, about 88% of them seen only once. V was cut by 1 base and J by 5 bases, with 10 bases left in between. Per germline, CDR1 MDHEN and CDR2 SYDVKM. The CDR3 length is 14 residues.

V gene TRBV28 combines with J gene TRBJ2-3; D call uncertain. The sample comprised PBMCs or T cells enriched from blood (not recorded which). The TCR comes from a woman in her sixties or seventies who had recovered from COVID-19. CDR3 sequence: CASSLYSGKDTQYF. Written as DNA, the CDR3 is TGTGCCAGCAGTTTATACAGTGGCAAAGATACGCAGTATTTT.